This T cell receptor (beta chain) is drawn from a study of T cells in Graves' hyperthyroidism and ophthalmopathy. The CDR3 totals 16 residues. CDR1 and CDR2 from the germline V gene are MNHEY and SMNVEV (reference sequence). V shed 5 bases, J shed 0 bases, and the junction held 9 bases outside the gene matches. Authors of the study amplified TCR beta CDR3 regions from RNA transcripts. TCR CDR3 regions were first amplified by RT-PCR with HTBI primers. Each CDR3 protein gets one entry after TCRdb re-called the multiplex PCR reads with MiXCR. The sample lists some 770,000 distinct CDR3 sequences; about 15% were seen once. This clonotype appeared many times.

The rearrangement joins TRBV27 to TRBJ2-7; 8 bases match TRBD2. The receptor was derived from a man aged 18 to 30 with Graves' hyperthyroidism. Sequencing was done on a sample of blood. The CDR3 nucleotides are TGTGCCAGCAGTCCCCTCGGAGCGGGGGTCTCCTACGAGCAGTACTTC. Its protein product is CASSPLGAGVSYEQYF.